The 16 T cell receptor beta chains reported below all come from one sample, sequenced in a study of T cell responses to AZD1222 COVID-19 vaccine. The protocol was immunoSEQ multiplex PCR, while the TCRdb copy is restricted to in-frame clones and leaves out a portion. The sample lists about 120,000 clones; roughly 85% were seen once. The sample was peripheral blood, taken on day 0 of MenACWY control vaccination. The receptors come from an adult in good health.

The CDR3 region has the DNA TGTGCCAGCAGTTTTCGTCCGGTTAATGAAAAACTGTTTTTT. It codes for CASSFRPVNEKLFF. The chain joins TRBV28 to TRBJ1-4; unclear D gene. Germline CDR1 is MDHEN and CDR2 is SYDVKM. The V and J ends lost 3 bases and 4 bases respectively, with 9 bases between them. The CDR3 has 14 amino acids.

This rearrangement joins TRBV3-1 (or the pseudogene TRBV3-2) to TRBJ2-6, with no clear D. The CDR3 runs 20 residues. V lost 4 bases to trimming and J lost 0 bases, with 22 bases between them. Germline loops: CDR1 LGHDT, CDR2 YNNKEL (reference sequence). DNA for the CDR3: TGTGCCAGCAGCCTATTGGGCCATCCCTCCTCCAGCTCTGGGGCCAACGTCCTGACTTTC. Translated, it gives CASSLLGHPSSSSGANVLTF.

The genes are TRBV9 and TRBJ2-5; perhaps TRBD2 as D (7 bases). This CDR3 comprises 15 residues. Trimming removed 0 bases at V and 4 bases at J, with 13 bases between. The germline V gene has CDR1 SGDLS and CDR2 YYNGEE. The CDR3 is CASSVEGEGPETQYF. The CDR3 DNA is TGTGCCAGCAGCGTAGAGGGGGAGGGGCCAGAGACCCAGTACTTC.

The rearrangement links TRBV7-9 to TRBJ1-1; 9 bases match TRBD1. The V gene's germline CDR1 is SEHNR and CDR2 FQNEAQ (reference sequence). The junction had 3 bases not matched to a gene; V was cut back by 5 bases and J by 5 bases. The CDR3 has 13 amino acids. CDR3 loop: CASSLGTGTEAFF. CDR3 bases: TGTGCCAGCAGCCTCGGGACAGGGACTGAAGCTTTCTTT.

The rearrangement links TRBV10-3 to TRBJ1-1, with TRBD1 matching 9 bases. This CDR3 has 14 residues. Germline CDR1 is ENHRY and CDR2 is SYGVKD. The trim removed 2 bases at V and 8 bases at J, leaving 6 bases unmatched. CDR3 sequence: CAISETGGESEAFF. The CDR3 DNA follows: TGTGCCATCAGTGAGACAGGGGGCGAATCGGAAGCTTTCTTT.

The V call is TRBV10-3, the J call TRBJ2-5; D perhaps matches TRBD2 (6 bases). Germline-derived CDR1 and CDR2 are ENHRY and SYGVKD. Trimming left V 6 bases short and J 4 bases short, with 12 bases between. This CDR3 region has 13 residues. The CDR3 loop reads CAIRGAGGETQYF. The CDR3 DNA sequence: TGTGCCATCAGGGGAGCGGGTGGAGAGACCCAGTACTTC.

The chain couples TRBV5-1 to TRBJ1-3; D is possibly TRBD1 (5 bases). V lost 4 bases and J 0 bases, leaving 17 bases between the germline ends. The CDR3 spans 17 residues. CDR1 and CDR2 from the germline V gene are SGHRS and YFSETQ. CDR3 DNA: TGCGCCAGCAGCCTGTCAGGGCTGGGGCTCTCTGGAAACACCATATATTTT. It is translated as CASSLSGLGLSGNTIYF.

CDR3 protein: CASSPQSGTYRSNQPQHF. The CDR3 bases are TGTGCCAGCAGTCCCCAATCCGGCACTTATAGAAGCAATCAGCCCCAGCATTTT. The gene calls are TRBV6-6 and TRBJ1-5; D remains ambiguous. Trimming shortened V by 5 bases and J by 1 base, and 21 bases separated the two germline ends. This CDR3 is built from 18 residues. The germline gives CDR1 MNHNY, CDR2 SVGAGI (reference sequence).

This chain joins TRBV7-2 and TRBJ2-7; maybe TRBD2 (5 bases). Trimming removed 5 bases at V and 3 bases at J, with 17 bases between. CDR3 length equals 15 residues. Germline CDR1 is SGHTA and CDR2 is FQGNSA. The CDR3 loop reads CASSPGLISDYEQYF. The CDR3 DNA reads TGTGCCAGCAGCCCAGGACTCATATCCGACTACGAGCAGTACTTC.

This clone was detected only once. V and J are TRBV30 and TRBJ1-2; no definite D call. The V gene's germline CDR1 is GTSNPN and CDR2 SVGIG (reference sequence). The V end lost 2 bases, the J end lost 1 base, and 8 bases lay between the germline ends. The CDR3 has 13 residues. The CDR3 nucleotides are TGTGCCTGGAGTCTCCACAGTAACTATGGCTACACCTTC. Protein sequence: CAWSLHSNYGYTF.

This clone was recorded a few times. V is TRBV11-2 and J is TRBJ2-1, with D possibly TRBD2 on 5 matching bases. Trimming stripped 1 base from V and 4 bases from J, with 23 bases between. The CDR3 consists of 19 residues. Germline CDR1 reads SGHAT; CDR2 reads FQNNGV. The CDR3 coding sequence is TGTGCCAGCAGCTTAGGGAGGTTGCGAGGAGGTGTGAGTTACAATGAGCAGTTCTTC. It encodes CASSLGRLRGGVSYNEQFF.

V usage is TRBV19 and J usage is TRBJ1-2; 9 bases match TRBD1. The CDR3 sequence is 15 residues long. Germline CDR1 reads LNHDA; CDR2 reads SQIVND (reference sequence). V lost 7 bases and J lost 5; bases outside the gene matches: 11. DNA of the CDR3: TGTGCCAGTACCCCGTCGAGGACAGGGGAATATGGCTACACCTTC. Protein: CASTPSRTGEYGYTF.

In nucleotides, the CDR3 is TGTGCCAGCAGTTACTCGATGGACACTGAAGCTTTCTTT. Translation: CASSYSMDTEAFF. The V and J genes are TRBV6-2 or TRBV6-3 and TRBJ1-1; D remains ambiguous. This CDR3 is built from 13 residues. V lost 0 bases to trimming and J lost 3 bases, with 5 bases between them. CDR1 MNHEY and CDR2 SVGEGT come from the germline V gene.

The rearrangement links TRBV10-3 to TRBJ2-7, with D possibly matching TRBD1 (5 bases). This CDR3 has 12 amino acids. V was clipped by 10 bases and J by 2 bases, with 12 bases between them. Germline assignment: CDR1 ENHRY and CDR2 SYGVKD. The CDR3 reads CANATAAYEQYF. Here the CDR3 DNA reads TGTGCCAACGCGACAGCCGCCTACGAGCAGTACTTC.

V gene TRBV5-4 combines with J gene TRBJ2-3, with D uncertain. CDR1 is SGHNT, CDR2 YYREEE, per germline (reference sequence). Trimming removed 0 bases at V and 1 base at J, with 6 bases between. The CDR3 spans 14 residues. CDR3 loop: CASSLEQGTDTQYF. CDR3 DNA: TGTGCCAGCAGCTTGGAGCAGGGCACAGATACGCAGTATTTT.

This clone was seen only once. The chain joins TRBV18 to TRBJ2-3; tentative D call: TRBD2 (5 bases). The V end was cut by 3 bases, the J end by 2 bases, with 9 bases between. There are 14 residues in the CDR3. In germline, CDR1 is KGHSH, CDR2 LQKENI. CDR3 sequence reads: CASSPQRSTDTQYF. CDR3 in DNA: TGTGCCAGCTCACCCCAGCGGTCCACAGATACGCAGTATTTT.